The clone carrying this T cell receptor (beta chain) showed up many times. Its target is not known. The sample is drawn from a study of T cells in Graves' hyperthyroidism and ophthalmopathy. Findings and caveats of the study: Ophthalmopathy, which appeared later, was predicted by the model a median approximately six months before onset.

Trimming removed 4 bases at V and 3 bases at J, with 13 bases between. Germline V CDR1 and CDR2: ENHRY, SYGVKD. This CDR3 has 15 residues. Authors of the study amplified TCR beta CDR3 regions from RNA transcripts. The HTBI primer set was used in a first-round RT-PCR of the TCR CDR3. TCRdb redid the calling of the multiplex PCR reads with MiXCR, one entry per CDR3 protein. Of 600,000 or so distinct CDR3 sequences listed, around 14% are singletons. Patients affected by ophthalmopathy presented a Clinical Activity Score of at least 3, a NOSPECS grade of at least 4, and disease duration below 3 months. Uncontrolled infection, other autoimmune disease, pregnancy and lactation each barred patients from inclusion.

The rearrangement uses TRBV10-3 and TRBJ2-1; D perhaps matches TRBD1 (5 bases). This receptor was obtained from a young woman with Graves' ophthalmopathy. Sequenced sample: blood. CDR3 loop: CAISVRTRVYNEQFF. The CDR3 DNA sequence: TGTGCCATCAGTGTTCGGACCAGGGTCTACAATGAGCAGTTCTTC.